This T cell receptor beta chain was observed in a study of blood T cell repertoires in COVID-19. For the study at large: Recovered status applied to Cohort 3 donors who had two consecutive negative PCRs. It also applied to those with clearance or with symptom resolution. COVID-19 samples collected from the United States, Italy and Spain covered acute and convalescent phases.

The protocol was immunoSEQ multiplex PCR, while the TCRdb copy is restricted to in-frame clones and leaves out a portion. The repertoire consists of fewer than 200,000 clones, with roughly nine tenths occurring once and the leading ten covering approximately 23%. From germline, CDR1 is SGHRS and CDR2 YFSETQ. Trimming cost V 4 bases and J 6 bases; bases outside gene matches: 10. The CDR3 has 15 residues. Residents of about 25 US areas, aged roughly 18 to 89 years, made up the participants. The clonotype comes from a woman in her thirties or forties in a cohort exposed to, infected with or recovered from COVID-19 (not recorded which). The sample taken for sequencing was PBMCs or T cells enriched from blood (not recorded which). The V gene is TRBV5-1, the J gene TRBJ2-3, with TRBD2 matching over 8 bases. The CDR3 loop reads CASSGASGPGDTQYF. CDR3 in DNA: TGCGCCAGCAGCGGAGCTAGCGGGCCGGGGGATACGCAGTATTTT. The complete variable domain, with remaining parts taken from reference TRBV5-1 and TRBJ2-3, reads KAGVTQTPRYLIKTRGQQVTLSCSPISGHRSVSWYQQTPGQGLQFLFEYFSETQRNKGNFPGRFSGRQFSNSRSEMNVSTLELGDSALYLCASSGASGPGDTQYFGPGTRLTVL.